Following are 28 T cell receptor beta chains from one sample sequenced in a study of blood T cells in healthy people across ages. Together with a sample-barcoded 5' primer, a J-beta primer mix was included in a second PCR lasting roughly 6 to 12 cycles. TCRdb passed the 5' RACE reads through MiXCR, listing each CDR3 protein once. The top ten hold 2.1% of the sample, which has over 1,500,000 distinct CDR3 sequences, around 50% seen once. What was sequenced was blood. These receptor sequences come from a woman aged 40 to 49 in good health.

DNA of the CDR3: TGCAGTGCTACACAAAGGGGTGGTTCTGAAGCTTTCTTT. Protein: CSATQRGGSEAFF. V is TRBV20-1 and J is TRBJ1-1; possible D gene TRBD1, 5 bases. Trimming removed 4 bases from V and 6 bases from J, with 15 bases in between. This CDR3 has 13 residues. From germline, CDR1 is DFQATT and CDR2 SNEGSKA (reference sequence).

The chain couples TRBV5-1 to TRBJ2-3; the match to TRBD1 covers 7 bases. CDR3 length: 16 residues. Germline-derived CDR1 and CDR2 are SGHRS and YFSETQ. The ends lost 3 bases at V and 0 bases at J; junction bases unmatched: 7. The CDR3 protein is CASSSIRGSSTDTQYF. The CDR3 region has the DNA TGCGCCAGCAGCTCGATCAGGGGGTCGAGCACAGATACGCAGTATTTT.

This clonotype occurred a few times. The chain is built from TRBV5-1 and TRBJ2-6; no firm D call. This CDR3 spans 16 amino acids. V was shortened by 0 bases and J by 2 bases, with 9 bases between the two germline ends. The germline gives CDR1 SGHRS, CDR2 YFSETQ. This CDR3 is CASSLVSGPGANVLTF. The CDR3 region has the DNA TGCGCCAGCAGCTTGGTGAGTGGCCCTGGGGCCAACGTCCTGACTTTC.

The V call is TRBV28, the J call TRBJ2-5; 11 bases are shared with TRBD1. The J call may be faulty, since TRBJ2-7 better matches the DNA end. Per germline, CDR1 MDHEN and CDR2 SYDVKM. The CDR3 is 14 amino acids. The CDR3 loop is CASNEDRGHDEQYF. CDR3 DNA: TGTGCCAGCAACGAGGACAGGGGGCACGACGAGCAGTACTTC.

The chain is built from TRBV20-1 and TRBJ2-7; TRBD1 aligns across 9 bases. This CDR3 comprises 14 residues. The germline CDR1 and CDR2 sequences are DFQATT and SNEGSKA (reference sequence). V lost 5 bases, J lost 6 bases, and 11 bases stayed unmatched. The CDR3 spells CSAGGHRGRSEQYF. CDR3 bases: TGCAGTGCTGGGGGGCACAGGGGGCGCTCCGAGCAGTACTTC.

V and J are TRBV6-5 and TRBJ2-3; 13 bases are a match to TRBD2. Unmatched junction bases numbered 6, after V lost 7 bases and J lost 2 bases. The germline CDR1 and CDR2 sequences are MNHEY and SVGAGI. The CDR3 is 16 residues long. CDR3 residues: CASNAGLAGPTDTQYF. CDR3 in DNA: TGTGCCAGCAACGCGGGACTAGCGGGGCCCACAGATACGCAGTATTTT.

The chain combines TRBV15 with TRBJ2-4, with D unresolved. Germline CDR1 is LNHNV and CDR2 is YYDKDF (reference sequence). The CDR3 is made up of 18 amino acids. Trimming left V 1 base short and J 8 bases short, with 24 bases between. CDR3: CATSRVPLGQAARDIQYF. CDR3 nucleotide sequence: TGTGCCACCAGCAGAGTCCCCCTAGGGCAGGCGGCCCGGGACATTCAGTACTTC.

V usage is TRBV21-1 and J usage is TRBJ2-1; the D segment call TRBD2 is taken from the table without a DNA check. TRBV21-1 is shown as a pseudogene. The CDR3 length is 15 residues. The CDR3 is CASSTLGRGEDEQFF. DNA of the CDR3: TGTGCCAGCAGCACCCTAGGGAGGGGCGAGGATGAGCAGTTCTTC.

The chain employs TRBV20-1 and TRBJ2-3; D might be TRBD1 (5 bases). The V gene lost 4 bases and the J gene lost 0 bases, with 11 bases spanning the gap. The CDR3 length is 14 residues. Germline V lookup: CDR1 DFQATT, CDR2 SNEGSKA (reference sequence). The CDR3 sequence: CSAKVQGSTDTQYF. CDR3 DNA: TGCAGTGCTAAGGTTCAGGGTAGCACAGATACGCAGTATTTT.

This clonotype was detected only a few times. V and J are TRBV7-2 and TRBJ1-2, with D unresolved. This CDR3 contains 12 residues. Germline CDR1 is SGHTA and CDR2 is FQGNSA. V was cut by 5 bases and J by 8 bases, with 12 bases left in between. CDR3 amino acids: CASSPVGSGYTF. As DNA, the CDR3 is TGTGCCAGCAGCCCCGTGGGGTCCGGCTACACCTTC.

This chain uses TRBV4-1 with TRBJ1-1; 8 bases map to TRBD1. Trimming cost V 3 bases and J 0 bases; bases outside gene matches: 9. The CDR3 totals 17 residues. From germline, CDR1 is MGHRA and CDR2 YSYEKL. Here the CDR3 DNA reads TGCGCCAGCAGCCATCTCACAGGGGGGACCATGAACACTGAAGCTTTCTTT. This translates into CASSHLTGGTMNTEAFF.

The rearrangement links TRBV27 to TRBJ2-5; unclear D gene. Trimming left V 6 bases short and J 4 bases short, with 12 bases between. The germline CDR1 and CDR2 sequences are MNHEY and SMNVEV (reference sequence). The CDR3 runs to 13 residues. The CDR3 DNA reads as TGTGCCAGCAGGCGTCGGGCCCTAGAGACCCAGTACTTC. Encoded protein: CASRRRALETQYF.

Only a few counts were recorded for this clonotype. This chain joins TRBV24-1 and TRBJ2-1, with D possibly matching TRBD1 (7 bases). CDR3 size: 13 residues. V was trimmed by 3 bases and J by 12 bases, leaving 14 bases between them. Germline CDR1 KGHDR, CDR2 SFDVKD. The CDR3 sequence: CATSDISGGGQFF. The CDR3 DNA reads TGTGCCACCAGTGATATCTCAGGGGGAGGGCAGTTCTTC.

This clonotype occurred a few times. The junction differs from germline at one of its ends, possibly a read error. V gene TRBV7-7 combines with J gene TRBJ2-5; 8 bases are a match to TRBD1. The CDR3 has 14 residues. Germline V gene data show CDR1 as SSHAT and CDR2 as FNYEAQ (reference sequence). CDR3 nucleotide sequence: TGTGCTAGCAGCACGGACAGGGACGAAGAGACCCAGTACTTC. Its translation: CASSTDRDEETQYF.

Comment on this clonotype: The junction and the germline gene differ at one end; a read error may be behind it. This sequence joins TRBV2 and TRBJ2-1; no clear D gene. The CDR3 loop spans 11 amino acids. Looked up from germline, CDR1 is SNHLY and CDR2 is FYNNEI. CDR3 sequence: CASTSYTEQFF. In DNA form, the CDR3 reads TGTGCCAGCACCTCCTACACTGAGCAGTTCTTC.

The table lists this clonotype with a few counts. The rearrangement uses TRBV27 and TRBJ1-3, with D maybe TRBD1 (5 bases). This CDR3 is built from 14 residues. The germline V gene has CDR1 MNHEY and CDR2 SMNVEV (reference sequence). Deletions cut 6 bases from V and 2 bases from J, with 11 bases between. The CDR3 nucleotides are TGTGCCAGCAGATTGTCAGGGACTGGAAACACCATATATTTT. Encoded protein: CASRLSGTGNTIYF.

The rearrangement joins TRBV20-1 to TRBJ1-5; 7 bases agree with TRBD1. The V and J ends lost 8 bases and 3 bases, in that order; junction bases with no gene match: 4. Germline-derived CDR1 and CDR2 are DFQATT and SNEGSKA (reference sequence). This CDR3 comprises 12 residues. The CDR3 nucleotides are TGCAGTTCAGGGGGGGTCAATCAGCCCCAGCATTTT. It specifies CSSGGVNQPQHF.

The chain combines TRBV6-2 or TRBV6-3 with TRBJ2-1; tentative D call: TRBD1 (5 bases). Germline values: CDR1 MNHEY, CDR2 SVGEGT. Deletions cut 5 bases from V and 9 bases from J, with 14 bases between. This CDR3 spans 13 amino acids. The DNA for the CDR3 is TGTGCCAGCAGTGATACCTTCCAGGGTGAGCAGTTCTTC. It codes for CASSDTFQGEQFF.

The rearrangement uses TRBV5-1 and TRBJ2-7; TRBD2 aligns across 7 bases. CDR3 length: 13 residues. Trimming removed 4 bases from V and 2 bases from J; junction bases left unmatched: 3. From germline, CDR1 is SGHRS and CDR2 YFSETQ. Written as DNA, the CDR3 is TGCGCCAGCAGCCGGGAGGCTACCTACGAGCAGTACTTC. Translation: CASSREATYEQYF.

Comment on this clonotype: Possible read error: a much larger clone is one base away. The chain combines TRBV7-2 with TRBJ2-3; no firm D call. This CDR3 has 16 residues. Germline CDR1 reads SGHTA; CDR2 reads FQGNSA. This CDR3 is CASSLSPAHSTETQYF. The CDR3, as DNA: TGTGCCAGCAGCTTGAGTCCAGCCCATAGCACAGAGACGCAGTATTTT.

The chain has TRBV6-2 or TRBV6-3 and TRBJ2-3; 8 positions agree with TRBD2. The V segment lost 4 bases and the J segment 2 bases; nucleotides outside the gene matches: 5. This CDR3 comprises 15 residues. Germline V gives CDR1 MNHEY, CDR2 SVGEGT. Here the CDR3 reads CASSSTSGFTDTQYF. The CDR3 region has the DNA TGTGCCAGCAGTTCCACTAGCGGATTCACAGATACGCAGTATTTT.

With respect to this clonotype: One junction end does not reproduce the germline sequence, and a read error may be involved. The chain uses TRBV13 and TRBJ1-1, with D uncertain. Germline CDR1 is PRHDT and CDR2 is FYEKMQ (reference sequence). The CDR3 is made up of 15 amino acids. The CDR3 spells CASGLPSGMNTEAFF. The CDR3 DNA sequence: TGTGCCAGCGGCTTACCTTCGGGGATGAACACTGAAGCTTTCTTT.

Comment on this clonotype: Mismatch with germline at one junction end may stem from a read error. This chain uses TRBV4-1 with TRBJ2-4; D not certain. Germline assignment: CDR1 MGHRA and CDR2 YSYEKL. This CDR3 is built from 14 residues. The DNA for the CDR3 is TGCTCCAGCAGCCAACATTTTGGCAAAAACATTCAGTACTTC. Protein: CSSSQHFGKNIQYF.

This chain connects TRBV5-6 to TRBJ2-1, with TRBD2 matching over 9 bases. Germline trimming cut 2 bases from V and 8 bases from J; bases unmatched to any gene: 11. The germline V gene encodes CDR1 SGHDT and CDR2 YYEEEE. This CDR3 has 16 residues. The CDR3 spells CASSLAASGAMDEQFF. The CDR3 coding sequence is TGTGCCAGCAGCTTAGCCGCTAGCGGGGCTATGGATGAGCAGTTCTTC. Based on the CDR3 plus reference TRBV5-6 and TRBJ2-1, the full variable domain is DAGVTQSPTHLIKTRGQQVTLRCSPKSGHDTVSWYQQALGQGPQFIFQYYEEEERQRGNFPDRFSGHQFPNYSSELNVNALLLGDSALYLCASSLAASGAMDEQFFGPGTRLTVL.

The chain recombines TRBV2 with TRBJ2-3; TRBD2 is a possible D gene (5 bases). Germline V gene sequence: CDR1 SNHLY, CDR2 FYNNEI. The CDR3 sequence is 15 residues long. Trimming took 8 bases from V and 0 from J, leaving 15 bases between them. This chain's CDR3 is CASYKDLSSTDTQYF. CDR3 nucleotides: TGTGCCAGCTATAAGGACTTATCTAGCACAGATACGCAGTATTTT.

This clonotype was counted only a few times. The V and J genes are TRBV29-1 and TRBJ2-3; D not certain. This CDR3 has 13 residues. The ends were cut back, 3 bases at V and 3 bases at J, with 10 bases in the middle. CDR1 and CDR2 from the germline V gene are SQVTM and ANQGSEA. The CDR3 DNA reads TGCAGCGTTGATATGTTAGGAACAGATACGCAGTATTTT. This codes for CSVDMLGTDTQYF.

The chain joins TRBV5-1 to TRBJ2-5, with 10 bases identical to TRBD2. CDR1 is SGHRS and CDR2 is YFSETQ in the germline V gene. This CDR3 contains 16 residues. V shed 4 bases and J 1 base; nucleotides not matched to a gene: 7. DNA of the CDR3: TGCGCCAGCAGCATTTCTAGCGGGGGTTTCCAAGAGACCCAGTACTTC. The encoded protein is CASSISSGGFQETQYF.

The chain links TRBV6-2 or TRBV6-3 to TRBJ2-3, with D maybe TRBD1 (5 bases). Trimming took off 6 bases at V and 3 bases at J, with 16 bases between the two ends. Germline loops: CDR1 MNHEY, CDR2 SVGEGT. The CDR3 extends over 15 amino acids. CDR3 sequence (DNA): TGTGCCAGCAGCTACGGGCAGGGAAGGACAGATACGCAGTATTTT. This sequence encodes CASSYGQGRTDTQYF.